The clone carrying this TCR beta chain appeared many times. Regarding time point: newly diagnosed GD, antithyroid drugs for less than 3 months. Extracted RNA from PBMCs served as the source of the TCR library. The sample originates from a study of regulatory T cells in long-lasting Graves disease. About the study: Antithyroid drugs had been taken under 3 months by newly diagnosed Graves' patients.

This CDR3 is 15 amino acids long. Germline loops: CDR1 KGHSH, CDR2 LQKENI. V was pared by 4 bases and J by 2 bases, with 4 bases of the junction left unmatched. CDR3-region Arm-PCR and iRepertoire HTBI primers produced the TCR beta libraries. TCRdb recomputed calls from the multiplex PCR reads with MiXCR, one row per CDR3 protein. The sample includes a few hundred thousand distinct CDR3 sequences, 15% to 20% of them seen just once. The sample was also reused in another study, on T cells in Graves' hyperthyroidism and ophthalmopathy. That work states: Stable disease denoted Graves' hyperthyroidism without ophthalmopathy progression within 18 months. Patients were excluded for uncontrolled infection, other autoimmune disease, pregnancy or lactation. Ophthalmopathy, as predicted by the model, came a median 6.5 months after the prediction.

Material: peripheral blood mononuclear cells (PBMCs), obtained at new diagnosis, from a patient treated with antithyroid drugs. The chain links TRBV18 to TRBJ2-1; 8 nucleotides match TRBD2. The receptor comes from a woman under 40 with Graves disease. CDR3 DNA sequence: TGTGCCAGCTCACTCTTAGCGGGGCCCTACAATGAGCAGTTCTTC. It specifies CASSLLAGPYNEQFF.